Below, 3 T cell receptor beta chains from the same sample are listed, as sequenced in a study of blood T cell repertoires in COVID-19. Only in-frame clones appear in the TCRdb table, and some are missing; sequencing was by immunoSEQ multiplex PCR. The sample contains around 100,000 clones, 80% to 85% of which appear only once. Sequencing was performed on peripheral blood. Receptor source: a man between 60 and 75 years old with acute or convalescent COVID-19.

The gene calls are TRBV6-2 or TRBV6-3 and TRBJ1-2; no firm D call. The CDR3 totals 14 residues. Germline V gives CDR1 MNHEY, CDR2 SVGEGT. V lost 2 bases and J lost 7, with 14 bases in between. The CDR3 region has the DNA TGTGCCAGCAGTTACGGAGCCCTGCCGGGTGGCTACACCTTC. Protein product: CASSYGALPGGYTF.

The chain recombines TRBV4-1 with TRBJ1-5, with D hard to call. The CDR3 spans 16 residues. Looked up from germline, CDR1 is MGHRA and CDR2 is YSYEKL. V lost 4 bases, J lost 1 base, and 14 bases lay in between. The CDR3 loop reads CASSPPLFPSNQPQHF. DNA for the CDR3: TGCGCCAGCAGCCCCCCCCTTTTTCCGAGCAATCAGCCCCAGCATTTT.

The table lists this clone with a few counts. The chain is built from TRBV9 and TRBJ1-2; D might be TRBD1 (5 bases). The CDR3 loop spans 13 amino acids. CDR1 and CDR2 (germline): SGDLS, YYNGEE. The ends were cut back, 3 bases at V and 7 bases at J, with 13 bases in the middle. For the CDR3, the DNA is TGTGCCAGCAGCGGGGGGACTCCCAGTGGCTACACCTTC. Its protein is CASSGGTPSGYTF.